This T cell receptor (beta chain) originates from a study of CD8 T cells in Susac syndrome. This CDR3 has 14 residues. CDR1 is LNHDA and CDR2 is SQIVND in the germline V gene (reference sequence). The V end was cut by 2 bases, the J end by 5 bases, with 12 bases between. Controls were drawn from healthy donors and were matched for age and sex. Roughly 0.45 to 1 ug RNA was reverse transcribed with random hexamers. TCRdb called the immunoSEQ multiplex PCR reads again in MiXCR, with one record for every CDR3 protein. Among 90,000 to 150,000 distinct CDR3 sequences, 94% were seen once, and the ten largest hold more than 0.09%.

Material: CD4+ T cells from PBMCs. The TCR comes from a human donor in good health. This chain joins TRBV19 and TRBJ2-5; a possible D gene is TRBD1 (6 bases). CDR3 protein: CASSIWSDRETQYF. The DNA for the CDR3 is TGTGCCAGTAGTATATGGTCAGACAGGGAGACCCAGTACTTC.